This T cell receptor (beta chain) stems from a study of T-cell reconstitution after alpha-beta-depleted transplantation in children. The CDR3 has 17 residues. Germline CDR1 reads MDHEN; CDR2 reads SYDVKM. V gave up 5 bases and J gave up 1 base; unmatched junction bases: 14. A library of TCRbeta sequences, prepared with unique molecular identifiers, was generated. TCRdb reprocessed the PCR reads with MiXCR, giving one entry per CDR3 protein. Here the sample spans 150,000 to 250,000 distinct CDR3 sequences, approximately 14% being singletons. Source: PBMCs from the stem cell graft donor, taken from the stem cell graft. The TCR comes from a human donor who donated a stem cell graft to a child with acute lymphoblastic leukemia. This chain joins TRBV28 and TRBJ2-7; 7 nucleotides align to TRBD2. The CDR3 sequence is CASSIPHSGGGSYEQYF. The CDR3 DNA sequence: TGTGCCAGCAGTATTCCCCACTCGGGAGGTGGTTCCTACGAGCAGTACTTC.